Below are 21 T cell receptor beta chains sequenced from a single sample in a study of OX40 agonist ivuxolimab in advanced cancers. Clones were read by immunoSEQ multiplex PCR, and TCRdb kept only the in-frame ones, dropping some. Of roughly 100,000 clones listed, just over 90% are singletons. This sample comprised CD4+ or CD8+ T cells sorted from blood, obtained in a trial of the OX40 agonist ivuxolimab. The receptors stem from an adult with an advanced solid tumor such as melanoma, head and neck, liver or kidney cancer.

The V call is TRBV7-9, the J call TRBJ1-2; no definite D call. The V gene's germline CDR1 is SEHNR and CDR2 FQNEAQ (reference sequence). Between the trimmed V and J ends, which lost 1 base and 4 bases, there was a span of 13 bases. The CDR3 covers 15 residues. The CDR3 bases are TGTGCCAGCAGCTTAGGGGTCAGCCCCCCCTATGGCTACACCTTC. Amino acid sequence: CASSLGVSPPYGYTF.

The chain couples TRBV7-8 to TRBJ1-5; D is undetermined. CDR1 SGHVS and CDR2 FQNEAQ come from the germline V gene. The CDR3 length is 14 residues. Between the trimmed V and J ends, which lost 2 bases and 3 bases, there was a span of 8 bases. CDR3 in DNA: TGTGCCAGCAGCTTAAACATGATCAATCAGCCCCAGCATTTT. As protein: CASSLNMINQPQHF. Using reference TRBV7-8 and TRBJ1-5 for the parts outside the CDR3, the full variable domain is GAGVSQSPRYKVAKRGQDVALRCDPISGHVSLFWYQQALGQGPEFLTYFQNEAQLDKSGLPSDRFFAERPEGSVSTLKIQRTQQEDSAVYLCASSLNMINQPQHFGDGTRLSIL.

This clone came up a few times. For the CDR3, the DNA is TGTGCCAGCAGCTCAAAAGTCGGGGCGCGGGAGACCCAGTACTTC. Translating gives CASSSKVGARETQYF. The chain carries TRBV11-2 and TRBJ2-5; D possibly matches TRBD1 or TRBD2 (5 bases each). The CDR3 sequence is 15 residues long. Trimming took 4 bases from V and 5 from J, leaving 17 bases between them. Germline CDR1 is SGHAT and CDR2 is FQNNGV.

This chain joins TRBV6-5 and TRBJ1-5, with 8 bases identical to TRBD1. With V trimmed by 7 bases and J by 6 bases, 11 bases remained unmatched. The length of the CDR3 is 15 residues. Germline CDR1 is MNHEY and CDR2 is SVGAGI. Here the CDR3 DNA reads TGTGCCAGCACTGCTACAGGGGGTGGGGGTCAGCCCCAGCATTTT. It yields the protein CASTATGGGGQPQHF.

The chain combines TRBV19 with TRBJ1-1, with 10 nucleotides matching TRBD1. Trimming removed 6 bases from V and 5 bases from J; junction bases left unmatched: 6. The germline gives CDR1 LNHDA, CDR2 SQIVND (reference sequence). The CDR3 sequence is 14 residues long. CDR3 bases: TGTGCCAGTAGCCGACAGGGGGCGGCGACTGAAGCTTTCTTT. Protein: CASSRQGAATEAFF.

The chain joins TRBV7-9 to TRBJ2-4; D possibly matches TRBD1 or TRBD2 (7 bases each). Germline CDR1 is SEHNR and CDR2 is FQNEAQ (reference sequence). This CDR3 comprises 15 residues. V lost 5 bases to trimming and J lost 3 bases, with 14 bases between them. In nucleotides, the CDR3 is TGTGCCAGCAGCCACAGGGGCGGGGGCAAAAACATTCAGTACTTC. Translating it yields CASSHRGGGKNIQYF.

The chain is built from TRBV30 and TRBJ1-1, with TRBD1 identical over 7 bases. V lost 1 base and J lost 6; bases outside the gene matches: 8. The germline V gene has CDR1 GTSNPN and CDR2 SVGIG (reference sequence). This CDR3 has 14 amino acids. CDR3 sequence (DNA): TGTGCCTGGAGTGCCCACAGACAGGGTTCTGAAGCTTTCTTT. It yields the protein CAWSAHRQGSEAFF.

In this sample, this clone turned up a few times. The chain is built from TRBV6-1 and TRBJ1-6; 7 positions match TRBD1. The CDR3 has 14 amino acids. The germline V gene has CDR1 MNHNS and CDR2 SASEGT. The J segment lost 7 bases and the V segment lost 2 bases, leaving 2 bases of the junction unmatched. The CDR3 sequence is CASSETGENSPLHF. In nucleotides, the CDR3 is TGTGCCAGCAGTGAAACAGGGGAAAATTCACCCCTCCACTTT.

The chain joins TRBV4-2 to TRBJ1-1; D is unclear. Trimming cost V 4 bases and J 4 bases, with 19 bases left between them. The CDR3 has 16 amino acids. Germline V gene sequence: CDR1 LGHNA, CDR2 YNFKEQ. The CDR3 DNA reads TGTGCCAGCAGCCTTGAGCCTGATCCGGGTAGCACTGAAGCTTTCTTT. This codes for CASSLEPDPGSTEAFF.

This rearrangement joins TRBV6-1 to TRBJ1-4; tentatively, D is TRBD1 (5 bases). Germline CDR1 MNHNS, CDR2 SASEGT. This CDR3 has 15 amino acids. V was cut by 4 bases and J by 6 bases, with 15 bases left in between. The CDR3, as DNA: TGTGCCAGCAGTGGGTTATGGGGGAGGGATGAAAAACTGTTTTTT. Amino acids: CASSGLWGRDEKLFF.

This sequence joins TRBV5-4 and TRBJ1-3; TRBD1 matches at 7 bases. V shed 0 bases, J shed 0 bases, and the junction held 3 bases outside the gene matches. CDR1 is SGHNT and CDR2 is YYREEE in the germline V gene (reference sequence). The CDR3 covers 16 residues. The CDR3 region has the DNA TGTGCCAGCAGCTTGGGGGGGACAGTCTCTGGAAACACCATATATTTT. Encoded protein: CASSLGGTVSGNTIYF.

This clone was counted between two and nine times. The chain uses TRBV7-8 and TRBJ1-5; TRBD1 might be the D (5 bases). Germline CDR1 and CDR2: SGHVS and FQNEAQ. The CDR3 has 15 residues. V was clipped by 8 bases and J by 6 bases, with 20 bases between them. The CDR3 coding sequence is TGTGCCAGCGGGTTGGGGCGCCTGGGCGGTCAGCCCCAGCATTTT. This codes for CASGLGRLGGQPQHF.

J is TRBJ2-1 and V is TRBV9, with D possibly being TRBD1 or TRBD2 (6 bases each). With 3 bases removed from V and 8 bases from J, the gap between germline ends came to 24 bases. Germline loops: CDR1 SGDLS, CDR2 YYNGEE. The CDR3 contains 17 residues. The DNA of the CDR3 is TGTGCCAGCAGCGCCACCCACCGACTAGGGCCAGGGGATGAGCAGTTCTTC. Its protein product is CASSATHRLGPGDEQFF. Supplemented by reference TRBV9 and TRBJ2-1, the full variable domain reads DSGVTQTPKHLITATGQRVTLRCSPRSGDLSVYWYQQSLDQGLQFLIQYYNGEERAKGNILERFSAQQFPDLHSELNLSSLELGDSALYFCASSATHRLGPGDEQFFGPGTRLTVL.

The chain combines TRBV11-2 with TRBJ1-1; a weak D match, TRBD1 (5 bases). Germline CDR1 reads SGHAT; CDR2 reads FQNNGV. The CDR3 sequence is 17 residues long. The germline V and J ends were trimmed by 5 bases and 2 bases, with 21 bases remaining between them. The CDR3 region is CASSPGGVRRINTEAFF. CDR3 coding DNA: TGTGCCAGCAGCCCCGGGGGGGTCCGGCGGATAAACACTGAAGCTTTCTTT.

This clone was observed a single time. This chain links TRBV10-3 with TRBJ2-3; no definite D call. CDR1 ENHRY and CDR2 SYGVKD come from the germline V gene. Between the trimmed V and J ends, which lost 2 bases and 2 bases, there was a span of 2 bases. The CDR3 spans 12 residues. CDR3 protein: CAISEHTDTQYF. CDR3 coding DNA: TGTGCCATCAGTGAGCACACAGATACGCAGTATTTT.

The chain combines TRBV5-1 with TRBJ2-5, with TRBD1 identical over 10 bases. The CDR3 has 16 amino acids. The V segment lost 0 bases and the J segment 4 bases; nucleotides outside the gene matches: 6. Germline values: CDR1 SGHRS, CDR2 YFSETQ. The CDR3 spells CASSLAGTGEGETQYF. CDR3 bases: TGCGCCAGCAGCTTGGCCGGGACAGGGGAGGGAGAGACCCAGTACTTC. Filled out from reference TRBV5-1 and TRBJ2-5, the complete variable domain reads KAGVTQTPRYLIKTRGQQVTLSCSPISGHRSVSWYQQTPGQGLQFLFEYFSETQRNKGNFPGRFSGRQFSNSRSEMNVSTLELGDSALYLCASSLAGTGEGETQYFGPGTRLLVL.

This clone was detected once. The CDR3 DNA is TGTGCCAGCAGTTTCAGGGAGCTGTTTTTT. Its translation is CASSFRELFF. The chain couples TRBV6-6 to TRBJ2-2; D is unclear. This CDR3 is 10 amino acids long. CDR1 is MNHNY, CDR2 SVGAGI, per germline (reference sequence). V lost 4 bases to trimming and J lost 9 bases, with 3 bases between them.

As DNA, the CDR3 is TGTGCCAGCAATTCCGACTGGAAAGACAATGAGCAGTTCTTC. Translation: CASNSDWKDNEQFF. The V call is TRBV6-5, the J call TRBJ2-1, with no clear D. The CDR3 length is 14 residues. The V gene lost 7 bases and the J gene lost 5 bases, with 15 bases spanning the gap. CDR1 is MNHEY and CDR2 is SVGAGI in the germline V gene.

This sequence joins TRBV27 and TRBJ2-3, with D hard to call. This CDR3 contains 13 residues. Germline V gene data show CDR1 as MNHEY and CDR2 as SMNVEV (reference sequence). Trimming removed 10 bases at V and 2 bases at J, with 13 bases between. CDR3 protein: CATSLRYTDTQYF. Written as DNA, the CDR3 is TGTGCCACCTCCTTGAGGTACACAGATACGCAGTATTTT.

V and J are TRBV5-4 and TRBJ1-2, with D maybe TRBD1 (6 bases). The CDR3 loop spans 13 amino acids. Trimming left V 0 bases short and J 7 bases short, with 10 bases between. Germline V gene lookup returns CDR1 SGHNT and CDR2 YYREEE (reference sequence). CDR3 DNA sequence: TGTGCCAGCAGCTTGGACAGGGAAGGTGGCTACACCTTC. Residues: CASSLDREGGYTF.

V usage is TRBV2 and J usage is TRBJ1-1, with 8 bases identical to TRBD1. In germline, CDR1 is SNHLY, CDR2 FYNNEI. The CDR3 is made up of 13 amino acids. V gave up 6 bases and J gave up 1 base; unmatched junction bases: 1. CDR3 DNA sequence: TGTGCCAGCAGAGGACAGGGGAACACTGAAGCTTTCTTT. It yields the protein CASRGQGNTEAFF.